The 11 T cell receptor beta chains reported below all come from one sample, sequenced in a study of CD8+CD57+ T cells in acquired aplastic anemia. TCR beta VDJ and CDR3 profiling used genomic DNA as template. TCRdb re-called the reads with MiXCR, one entry per CDR3 protein. Of fewer than 200,000 distinct CDR3 sequences listed, approximately 48% are singletons. For sequencing, patients were chosen who had shown expansion of CD8+CD57+ cells by flow cytometry. Sequenced: sorted CD4+, CD8+, or CD8+CD57+ T cells (not recorded which) from PBMCs. These receptors were taken from a human donor with aplastic anemia.

In this sample, this clonotype turned up many times. This sequence joins TRBV12-3 or TRBV12-4 and TRBJ2-3; D is ambiguous. This CDR3 is 11 amino acids long. The V gene lost 4 bases and the J gene lost 7 bases, with 6 bases spanning the gap. The CDR3 nucleotides read TGTGCCAGCAGTTCGGCCTATACGCAGTATTTT. It yields the protein CASSSAYTQYF.

A remark on this clonotype: It may be a read error: a sequence one base away is much more abundant. The chain joins TRBV11-1 to TRBJ2-1, with D unresolved. Germline V gene sequence: CDR1 SGHAT, CDR2 FQDESV (reference sequence). The CDR3 length is 12 residues. For the CDR3, the DNA is TGTGCCAGCAGCCCGTCCTACAATGAGCAGCTCTTC. Its translation is CASSPSYNEQLF.

As for this clonotype: A much larger clone lies one base from this, so it may be a read error. The rearrangement joins TRBV11-2 to TRBJ2-7; maybe TRBD1 (6 bases). This CDR3 region has 16 residues. Looked up from germline, CDR1 is SGHAT and CDR2 is FQNNGV. The CDR3 here is CASSSWPRGKSCEQYF. The CDR3 bases are TGTGCCAGCAGCTCGTGGCCCAGGGGAAAGTCCTGCGAGCAGTACTTC.

This clonotype has ten or more counts. The V and J genes are TRBV5-1 and TRBJ2-1; the D gene is possibly TRBD1 (6 bases). The CDR3 runs 14 residues. The germline V gene has CDR1 SGHRS and CDR2 YFSETQ. The V end was cut by 2 bases, the J end by 8 bases, with 14 bases between. CDR3 protein: CASSLTGFGDEQFF. The CDR3 bases are TGCGCCAGCAGCTTAACAGGGTTCGGGGATGAGCAGTTCTTC.

The chain uses TRBV20-1 and TRBJ1-2; D gene uncertain. Per germline, CDR1 DFQATT and CDR2 SNEGSKA (reference sequence). The V gene lost 6 bases and the J gene lost 6 bases, with 20 bases spanning the gap. This CDR3 comprises 14 residues. The DNA for the CDR3 is TGCAGTGCCGCGGATCCCTCGGGGATTAATGGCTACACCTTC. The encoded protein is CSAADPSGINGYTF.

The chain uses TRBV7-3 and TRBJ2-2, with D perhaps matching TRBD2 (5 bases). The V end was cut by 0 bases, the J end by 3 bases, with 17 bases between. The CDR3 has 18 residues. CDR1 and CDR2 (germline): SGHTA, FQGTGA. This CDR3 reads CASSLTPRSGKDTGELFF. The CDR3 DNA reads TGTGCCAGCAGCTTAACCCCGCGCAGCGGAAAAGACACCGGGGAGCTGTTTTTT. The full variable domain, completed using reference TRBV7-3 and TRBJ2-2, is GAGVSQTPSNKVTEKGKYVELRCDPISGHTALYWYRQSLGQGPEFLIYFQGTGAADDSGLPNDRFFAVRPEGSVSTLKIQRTERGDSAVYLCASSLTPRSGKDTGELFFGEGSRLTVL.

The chain is built from TRBV29-1 and TRBJ2-7; 7 nucleotides match TRBD1. Trimming removed 2 bases from V and 2 bases from J; junction bases left unmatched: 6. CDR1 and CDR2 from the germline V gene are SQVTM and ANQGSEA. This CDR3 is 14 amino acids long. The CDR3 DNA sequence: TGCAGCGTTGAAAAACCGGGACAGACCTACGAGCAGTACTTC. Protein sequence: CSVEKPGQTYEQYF.

The chain links TRBV29-1 to TRBJ2-1, with 9 positions matching TRBD2. CDR3 length: 13 amino acids. CDR1 is SQVTM, CDR2 ANQGSEA, per germline. Trimming took 7 bases from V and 9 from J; bases not matched to a gene: 10. The CDR3 protein is CSAPQVAGVEQFF. The CDR3 DNA reads TGCAGCGCACCGCAGGTAGCGGGGGTTGAGCAGTTCTTC.

This clonotype was seen many times. This chain connects TRBV30 to TRBJ2-5; weak D call: TRBD2 (5 bases). Trimming stripped 5 bases from V and 5 bases from J, with 15 bases between. Germline V gene lookup returns CDR1 GTSNPN and CDR2 SVGIG (reference sequence). CDR3 size: 13 residues. In DNA, the CDR3 is TGTGCCTGGGAAGGCCTCCGCGGGGAGACCCAGTACTTC. Encoded protein: CAWEGLRGETQYF.

V and J are TRBV20-1 and TRBJ2-3; perhaps TRBD2 as D (6 bases). This CDR3 spans 15 amino acids. With 0 bases removed from V and 1 base from J, the gap between germline ends came to 11 bases. Germline CDR1 DFQATT, CDR2 SNEGSKA (reference sequence). The DNA for the CDR3 is TGCAGTGCTAGAGATGAGAAGCGGGGCACAGATACGCAGTATTTT. Its translation is CSARDEKRGTDTQYF.

This clonotype was observed many times. The rearrangement links TRBV9 to TRBJ2-2; 9 bases are a match to TRBD1. The V and J ends lost 3 bases and 0 bases, in that order; junction bases with no gene match: 3. Looked up from germline, CDR1 is SGDLS and CDR2 is YYNGEE. The CDR3 totals 16 residues. CDR3 region: CASSGRTGANTGELFF. The CDR3 nucleotides are TGTGCCAGCAGCGGGAGGACAGGGGCGAACACCGGGGAGCTGTTTTTT.